A selection of T cell receptor beta chains follows, all from one sample in a study of identical twins. TCRdb processed the 5' RACE reads anew with MiXCR; each CDR3 protein has one entry. The table records 400,000 to 600,000 distinct CDR3 sequences, 20% to 25% of them present only once. The sample also formed part of further work on yellow fever vaccine responses in identical twins.

The material sequenced was CD4+ T cells sorted from blood. The receptors were sampled from a woman aged 18-30 years in good health. Each CDR3 is given with its conserved first and last residue. Fields, in order: D gene, V gene, clone size, J gene, CDR3 DNA, CDR3 protein. A D gene is named only where the DNA matches it firmly. Clone size is given for some rows only: seen once, a few or many times, or a class if the clone is expanded.

D gene: TRBD1
V gene: TRBV24-1
clone size: .
J gene: TRBJ2-3
CDR3 DNA: TGTGCCACCAGTGATTCGAGGACAGGTCTAAGCACAGATACGCAGTATTTT
CDR3 protein: CATSDSRTGLSTDTQYF

D gene: .
V gene: TRBV3-1
clone size: few
J gene: TRBJ1-5
CDR3 DNA: TGTGCCAGCAGCCAAGATATAAGTCAGCCCCAGCATTTT
CDR3 protein: CASSQDISQPQHF

D gene: .
V gene: TRBV18
clone size: .
J gene: TRBJ2-5
CDR3 DNA: TGTGCCAGCTCACCACCTGGTTGGACCCAAGAGACCCAGTACTTC
CDR3 protein: CASSPPGWTQETQYF

D gene: .
V gene: TRBV20-1
clone size: few
J gene: TRBJ2-5
CDR3 DNA: TGCAGTGCTAGAGATCCCCAGAGACAAGAGACCCAGTACTTC
CDR3 protein: CSARDPQRQETQYF

D gene: TRBD1
V gene: TRBV6-1
clone size: few
J gene: TRBJ1-1
CDR3 DNA: TGTGCCATGACAGGGGAGGAAACTGAAGCTTTCTTT
CDR3 protein: CAMTGEETEAFF

D gene: .
V gene: TRBV5-1
clone size: .
J gene: TRBJ1-5
CDR3 DNA: TGCGCCAGCAGCTGGGGGGCGAATCAGCCCCAGCATTTT
CDR3 protein: CASSWGANQPQHF

D gene: TRBD2
V gene: TRBV20-1
clone size: few
J gene: TRBJ2-7
CDR3 DNA: TGCAGTGCTAATCGGCTAGCGGGAGTCTACGAGCAGTACTTC
CDR3 protein: CSANRLAGVYEQYF

D gene: .
V gene: TRBV4-1
clone size: few
J gene: TRBJ2-7
CDR3 DNA: TGCGCCAGCAGCCAAGATGGGGGACCCAGCTCCTACGAGCAGTACTTC
CDR3 protein: CASSQDGGPSSYEQYF

D gene: TRBD1
V gene: TRBV11-2
clone size: few
J gene: TRBJ1-1
CDR3 DNA: TGTGCCAGCAGCTTCAGTCTGCCGTACGGGGGACAGAGGACACTGAACACTGAAGCTTTCTTT
CDR3 protein: CASSFSLPYGGQRTLNTEAFF

D gene: .
V gene: TRBV12-3/TRBV12-4
clone size: .
J gene: TRBJ2-5
CDR3 DNA: TGTGCCAGCAGTCGACGACAGGCCCAAGAGACCCAGTACTTC
CDR3 protein: CASSRRQAQETQYF

D gene: .
V gene: TRBV28
clone size: .
J gene: TRBJ1-5
CDR3 DNA: TGTGCCAGCAGTTCACCCGGGGCCTTGGGACAGCCCCAGCATTTT
CDR3 protein: CASSSPGALGQPQHF

D gene: .
V gene: TRBV7-9
clone size: .
J gene: TRBJ1-6
CDR3 DNA: TGTGCCAGCAGCTTAGCGGGACATAATTCACCCCTCCACTTT
CDR3 protein: CASSLAGHNSPLHF

D gene: TRBD2
V gene: TRBV6-1
clone size: .
J gene: TRBJ2-3
CDR3 DNA: TGTGCCAGCGGCGTTAGCGGGACAATCTTAGATACGCAGTATTTT
CDR3 protein: CASGVSGTILDTQYF

D gene: .
V gene: TRBV5-1
clone size: few
J gene: TRBJ1-1
CDR3 DNA: TGCGCCAGCAGCTCACGTGGGGTGAACACTGAAGCTTTCTTT
CDR3 protein: CASSSRGVNTEAFF

D gene: TRBD2
V gene: TRBV10-3
clone size: few
J gene: TRBJ2-2
CDR3 DNA: TGTGCCATCGGGAGGACTAGCGACACCGGGGAGCTGTTTTTT
CDR3 protein: CAIGRTSDTGELFF

D gene: .
V gene: TRBV9
clone size: .
J gene: TRBJ1-2
CDR3 DNA: TGTGCCAGCAGCGTAGTCGGGGTGTCGGATGGCTACACCTTC
CDR3 protein: CASSVVGVSDGYTF

D gene: TRBD1
V gene: TRBV7-9
clone size: .
J gene: TRBJ1-5
CDR3 DNA: TGTGCCAGCAGCCTGACAGGCAGGGGGGAAGGTCAGCCCCAGCATTTT
CDR3 protein: CASSLTGRGEGQPQHF

D gene: .
V gene: TRBV6-2/TRBV6-3
clone size: few
J gene: TRBJ1-5
CDR3 DNA: TGTGCCAGCAGTACCTACACAGGTAGCAATCAGCCCCAGCATTTT
CDR3 protein: CASSTYTGSNQPQHF

D gene: .
V gene: TRBV19
clone size: .
J gene: TRBJ2-1
CDR3 DNA: TGTGCCAGTAGTATTTTTTCCGGGAGAAGGAGTGAGCAGTTCTTC
CDR3 protein: CASSIFSGRRSEQFF

D gene: .
V gene: TRBV24-1
clone size: many
J gene: TRBJ1-2
CDR3 DNA: TGTGCCACCAGTACGGAGAACTATGGCTACACCTTC
CDR3 protein: CATSTENYGYTF

D gene: .
V gene: TRBV5-1
clone size: few
J gene: TRBJ2-2
CDR3 DNA: TGCGCCAGCAGCTTAAGACAGGATGGTGGGGAGCTGTTTTTT
CDR3 protein: CASSLRQDGGELFF

D gene: TRBD2
V gene: TRBV5-1
clone size: .
J gene: TRBJ2-3
CDR3 DNA: TGCGCCAGCTTTCCCTCGGGGGGAGATACGCAGTATTTT
CDR3 protein: CASFPSGGDTQYF

D gene: .
V gene: TRBV28
clone size: .
J gene: TRBJ1-2
CDR3 DNA: TGTGCCAGCAGTTTTTTCGTATCGGGAACGGTGGGCTACACCTTC
CDR3 protein: CASSFFVSGTVGYTF

D gene: TRBD1
V gene: TRBV12-3/TRBV12-4
clone size: many
J gene: TRBJ2-3
CDR3 DNA: TGTGCCAGCAGTAGGGGACAGAGCACAGATACGCAGTATTTT
CDR3 protein: CASSRGQSTDTQYF

D gene: .
V gene: TRBV15
clone size: few
J gene: TRBJ2-2
CDR3 DNA: TGTGCCACCAGCAGAGATCTTAAAAACACCGGGGAGCTGTTTTTT
CDR3 protein: CATSRDLKNTGELFF

D gene: .
V gene: TRBV7-2
clone size: .
J gene: TRBJ1-1
CDR3 DNA: TGTGCCAGCAGCTCCGCACTGGCGAACACTGAAGCTTTCTTT
CDR3 protein: CASSSALANTEAFF

D gene: .
V gene: TRBV27
clone size: few
J gene: TRBJ2-3
CDR3 DNA: TGTGCCAGCAGTTTATCCGGGGTGGGGGGCACAGATACGCAGTATTTT
CDR3 protein: CASSLSGVGGTDTQYF

D gene: .
V gene: TRBV20-1
clone size: few
J gene: TRBJ1-1
CDR3 DNA: TGCCTTCCGAAGAACACTGAAGCTTTCTTT
CDR3 protein: CLPKNTEAFF

D gene: .
V gene: TRBV6-5
clone size: .
J gene: TRBJ2-5
CDR3 DNA: TGTGCCTGCAGTTATAGACGGGGGAGGTCGGAGACCCAGTACTTC
CDR3 protein: CACSYRRGRSETQYF

D gene: .
V gene: TRBV29-1
clone size: few
J gene: TRBJ1-2
CDR3 DNA: TGCAGCGTTGAACTTCGTGGACAGATCGTCTATGGCTACACCTTC
CDR3 protein: CSVELRGQIVYGYTF

D gene: .
V gene: TRBV11-2
clone size: few
J gene: TRBJ1-2
CDR3 DNA: TGTGCCAGCAGGAGACTCAGGGGCCGAACTAACTATGGCTACACCTTC
CDR3 protein: CASRRLRGRTNYGYTF

D gene: TRBD1
V gene: TRBV29-1
clone size: .
J gene: TRBJ2-1
CDR3 DNA: TGCAGCGCCACGGGACAGGGGTCCTACAATGAGCAGTTCTTC
CDR3 protein: CSATGQGSYNEQFF

D gene: .
V gene: TRBV6-5
clone size: few
J gene: TRBJ1-1
CDR3 DNA: TGTGCCAGCAGTTACTCAGCGACAGTGAACACTGAAGCTTTCTTT
CDR3 protein: CASSYSATVNTEAFF

D gene: .
V gene: TRBV7-9
clone size: .
J gene: TRBJ1-1
CDR3 DNA: TGTGCCAGCAGCTTACAGGGAGGGGTGAACACTGAAGCTTTCTTT
CDR3 protein: CASSLQGGVNTEAFF

D gene: TRBD1
V gene: TRBV29-1
clone size: .
J gene: TRBJ2-7
CDR3 DNA: TGCAGCGTTTCCGGGACAGGGGGCTTCTCGTCCTACGAGCAGTACTTC
CDR3 protein: CSVSGTGGFSSYEQYF

D gene: .
V gene: TRBV3-1
clone size: .
J gene: TRBJ2-1
CDR3 DNA: TGTGCCAGCAGCCGCGGTAGTACCTACGATCGGAATGAGCAGTTCTTC
CDR3 protein: CASSRGSTYDRNEQFF

D gene: TRBD1
V gene: TRBV20-1
clone size: .
J gene: TRBJ1-2
CDR3 DNA: TGCAGTGCAACACCCGGGACAGGGGTCGACGGCTACACCTTC
CDR3 protein: CSATPGTGVDGYTF

D gene: .
V gene: TRBV7-2
clone size: .
J gene: TRBJ2-7
CDR3 DNA: TGTGCCAGCAGCTTAGAATCCCGGATAAAGTACTACGAGCAGTACTTC
CDR3 protein: CASSLESRIKYYEQYF

D gene: TRBD1
V gene: TRBV18
clone size: .
J gene: TRBJ1-1
CDR3 DNA: TGTGCCAGCTCACCAGCGGACAGGGGCGGCACTGAAGCTTTCTTT
CDR3 protein: CASSPADRGGTEAFF

D gene: TRBD2
V gene: TRBV5-1
clone size: .
J gene: TRBJ2-2
CDR3 DNA: TGCGCCAGCAGCTTGGTTGGGACTAGCCACGCGAACACCGGGGAGCTGTTTTTT
CDR3 protein: CASSLVGTSHANTGELFF

D gene: TRBD2
V gene: TRBV12-3/TRBV12-4
clone size: .
J gene: TRBJ2-2
CDR3 DNA: TGTGCCAGCAGCCTCCGGACTAGCGGGAGACTATCCGGGGAGCTGTTTTTT
CDR3 protein: CASSLRTSGRLSGELFF

D gene: TRBD1
V gene: TRBV7-2
clone size: .
J gene: TRBJ1-2
CDR3 DNA: TGTGCCAGCAGCAAGCCGGGACAGGGGTCCTATGGCTACACCTTC
CDR3 protein: CASSKPGQGSYGYTF

D gene: .
V gene: TRBV5-1
clone size: many
J gene: TRBJ2-3
CDR3 DNA: TGCGCCAGCAGCTTAGGAGGGTCCCCAGATACGCAGTATTTT
CDR3 protein: CASSLGGSPDTQYF

D gene: .
V gene: TRBV27
clone size: few
J gene: TRBJ1-1
CDR3 DNA: TGTGCCAGCAGTCGTCGTACGTTTACTGAAGCTTTCTTT
CDR3 protein: CASSRRTFTEAFF

D gene: TRBD2
V gene: TRBV12-5
clone size: .
J gene: TRBJ2-7
CDR3 DNA: TGTGCTAGTGGTTCCCCTTGGACTAGCGGAACCTACGAGCAGTACTTC
CDR3 protein: CASGSPWTSGTYEQYF

D gene: .
V gene: TRBV3-1
clone size: few
J gene: TRBJ2-1
CDR3 DNA: TGTGCCAGCAGCCAAGATTCCCTAAATGAGCAGTTCTTC
CDR3 protein: CASSQDSLNEQFF

D gene: TRBD2
V gene: TRBV12-3/TRBV12-4
clone size: once
J gene: TRBJ2-2
CDR3 DNA: TGTGCCAGCAGCCGGGAGGGTAACACCGGGGAGCTGTTTTTT
CDR3 protein: CASSREGNTGELFF

D gene: TRBD1
V gene: TRBV7-2
clone size: .
J gene: TRBJ1-2
CDR3 DNA: TGTGCCAGCAGCCACGGACAGGTGGATGGCTACACCTTC
CDR3 protein: CASSHGQVDGYTF

D gene: TRBD2
V gene: TRBV4-1
clone size: many
J gene: TRBJ2-5
CDR3 DNA: TGCGCCAGCAGTCCTGTCTATTCAAAAGCGGGAGGGCTGCAAGAGACCCAGTACTTC
CDR3 protein: CASSPVYSKAGGLQETQYF

D gene: .
V gene: TRBV11-3
clone size: few
J gene: TRBJ2-7
CDR3 DNA: TGTGCCAGCAGCTTAGTCCCCATTGACAACGAGCAGTACTTC
CDR3 protein: CASSLVPIDNEQYF

D gene: TRBD1
V gene: TRBV11-2
clone size: .
J gene: TRBJ2-2
CDR3 DNA: TGTGCCAGCAGAAAACCAGGGGGCGGAGGGACCGGGGAGCTGTTTTTT
CDR3 protein: CASRKPGGGGTGELFF

D gene: .
V gene: TRBV10-3
clone size: few
J gene: TRBJ2-1
CDR3 DNA: TGTGCCATCAGACGGCGCGGCGGGGACAGTGACCACCATGAGCAGTTCTTC
CDR3 protein: CAIRRRGGDSDHHEQFF

D gene: TRBD1
V gene: TRBV6-1
clone size: few
J gene: TRBJ1-1
CDR3 DNA: TGTGCCAGCAAACCCGACAGGGGGTCCACTACTGAAGCTTTCTTT
CDR3 protein: CASKPDRGSTTEAFF

D gene: .
V gene: TRBV6-9
clone size: once
J gene: TRBJ2-7
CDR3 DNA: TGTGCCAGCAGTTCGTTAGACAGATTCTCCTACGAGCAGTACTTC
CDR3 protein: CASSSLDRFSYEQYF

D gene: .
V gene: TRBV5-1
clone size: .
J gene: TRBJ2-1
CDR3 DNA: TGCGCCAGCAGCTTAAGGGATCCGCCCAATGAGCAGTTCTTC
CDR3 protein: CASSLRDPPNEQFF